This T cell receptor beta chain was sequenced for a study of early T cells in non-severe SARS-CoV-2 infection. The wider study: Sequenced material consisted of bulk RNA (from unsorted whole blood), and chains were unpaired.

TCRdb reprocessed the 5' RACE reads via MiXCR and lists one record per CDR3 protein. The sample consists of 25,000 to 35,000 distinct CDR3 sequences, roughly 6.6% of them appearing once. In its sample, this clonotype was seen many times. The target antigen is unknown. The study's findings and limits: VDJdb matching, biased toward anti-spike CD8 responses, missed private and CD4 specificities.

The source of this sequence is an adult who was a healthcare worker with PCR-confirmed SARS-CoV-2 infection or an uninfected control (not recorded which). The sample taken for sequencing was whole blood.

The CDR3 nucleotides read TGTGCCAGCAGCTTAGAAGGGGACAGGGGCTATGAGCAGTTCTTC. Protein: CASSLEGDRGYEQFF. The V and J genes are TRBV7-6 and TRBJ2-1; TRBD1 aligns across 10 bases. Germline CDR1 is SGHVS and CDR2 is FNYEAQ. This CDR3 has 15 amino acids. V dropped 1 base and J dropped 8; count of bases not matched to a gene: 5. The full variable domain, completed using reference TRBV7-6 and TRBJ2-1, is GAGVSQSPRYKVTKRGQDVALRCDPISGHVSLYWYRQALGQGPEFLTYFNYEAQQDKSGLPNDRFSAERPEGSISTLTIQRTEQRDSAMYRCASSLEGDRGYEQFFGPGTRLTVL.